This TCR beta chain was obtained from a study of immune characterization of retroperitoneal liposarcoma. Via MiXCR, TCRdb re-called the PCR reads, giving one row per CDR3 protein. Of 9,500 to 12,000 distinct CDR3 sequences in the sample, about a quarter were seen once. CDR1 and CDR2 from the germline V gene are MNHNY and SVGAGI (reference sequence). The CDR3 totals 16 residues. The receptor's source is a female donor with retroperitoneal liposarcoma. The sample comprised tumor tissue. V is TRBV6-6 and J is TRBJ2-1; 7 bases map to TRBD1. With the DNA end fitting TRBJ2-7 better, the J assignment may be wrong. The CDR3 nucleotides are TGTGCCAGCAGTTACGCCGCGACAGGGAACCCCTACGAGCAGTACTTC. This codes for CASSYAATGNPYEQYF.